The 13 T cell receptor beta chains presented below share a single source sample, sequenced in a study of T cell repertoires in cytomegalovirus infection. TCRdb re-analysed the reads in MiXCR, keeping a single row per CDR3 protein. The table records 400,000 or so distinct CDR3 sequences, about 33% of them present only once. The sequencing sample was made of PBMCs. The receptor source for this set is a human donor in good health (CMV status not recorded). Some clones in this sample may be carry-over from other donors' samples.

The chain joins TRBV5-8 to TRBJ2-7, with D possibly matching TRBD1 (6 bases). Germline V gene data show CDR1 as SGHTS and CDR2 as YDEGEE. The V end was cut by 4 bases, the J end by 2 bases, with 13 bases between. The CDR3 length is 14 residues. The CDR3: CASSEDSFTYEQYF. CDR3 nucleotide sequence: TGTGCCAGCAGCGAGGACAGCTTTACCTACGAGCAGTACTTC.

Notes on this clonotype: This CDR3 fails to terminate in the conserved phenylalanine or tryptophan, so it likely reflects a read error. Because the CDR3's place on the DNA is in doubt, the DNA is left out and the CDR3 is given as listed by TCRdb. The rearrangement links TRBV19 to TRBJ1-2. The CDR3 length equals 14 residues, ends included. The germline V gene has CDR1 LNHDA and CDR2 SQIVND (reference sequence). CDR3 in amino acids: CASTESGVAYGYTL.

The rearrangement links TRBV28 to TRBJ1-5; D is possibly TRBD1 (6 bases). The germline CDR1 and CDR2 sequences are MDHEN and SYDVKM. The length of the CDR3 is 15 residues. The ends were cut back, 1 base at V and 3 bases at J, with 10 bases in the middle. In DNA form, the CDR3 reads TGTGCCAGCAGTTTATTCCGGACAGACAATCAGCCCCAGCATTTT. Translation gives CASSLFRTDNQPQHF.

At least ten counts were recorded for this clonotype. The chain carries TRBV7-8 and TRBJ1-3, with D unclear. Germline-derived CDR1 and CDR2 are SGHVS and FQNEAQ. This CDR3 has 14 residues. Between the trimmed V and J ends, which lost 5 bases and 4 bases, there was a span of 12 bases. As DNA, the CDR3 is TGTGCCAGCAGCCCCCAGGAATTGGGAAACACCATATATTTT. This encodes CASSPQELGNTIYF.

This clonotype was recorded at least ten times. The rearrangement uses TRBV7-6 and TRBJ1-4; a weak D match, TRBD1 (5 bases). Deletions cut 2 bases from V and 7 bases from J, with 17 bases between. The germline CDR1 and CDR2 sequences are SGHVS and FNYEAQ. The CDR3 is 16 amino acids. CDR3 loop: CASSLNGAQLREKLFF. For the CDR3, the DNA is TGTGCCAGCAGCTTAAATGGGGCCCAACTACGTGAAAAACTGTTTTTT.

The V call is TRBV20-1, the J call TRBJ2-7, with 8 nucleotides matching TRBD1. The CDR3 is 11 amino acids. Trimming at V came to 5 bases and at J to 7 bases, leaving 4 bases not matched to a gene. Germline V gene lookup returns CDR1 DFQATT and CDR2 SNEGSKA (reference sequence). In DNA, the CDR3 is TGCAGTGCTCCGACAGGGGTTGAGCAGTACTTC. It is translated as CSAPTGVEQYF.

This clonotype was detected only a few times. The chain carries TRBV7-9 and TRBJ1-6, with D perhaps matching TRBD1 (6 bases). The CDR3 extends over 14 amino acids. Trimming stripped 7 bases from V and 7 bases from J, with 14 bases between. CDR1 and CDR2 (germline): SEHNR, FQNEAQ (reference sequence). For the CDR3, the DNA is TGTGCCAGCACCCCGTCAGGGGAGAATTCACCCCTCCACTTT. It translates to CASTPSGENSPLHF. The complete variable domain, with remaining parts taken from reference TRBV7-9 and TRBJ1-6, reads DTGVSQNPRHKITKRGQNVTFRCDPISEHNRLYWYRQTLGQGPEFLTYFQNEAQLEKSRLLSDRFSAERPKGSFSTLEIQRTEQGDSAMYLCASTPSGENSPLHFGNGTRLTVT.

The sample holds a few counts of this clonotype. This chain connects TRBV7-8 to TRBJ2-4; D remains ambiguous. Looked up from germline, CDR1 is SGHVS and CDR2 is FQNEAQ. Trimming cost V 5 bases and J 5 bases, with 10 bases left between them. The CDR3 is 13 amino acids. CDR3 protein: CASSLNRENIQYF. The CDR3 DNA reads TGTGCCAGCAGCCTAAACAGAGAAAACATTCAGTACTTC.

The V gene is TRBV20-1, the J gene TRBJ2-1; TRBD2 aligns across 11 bases. The CDR3 has 13 amino acids. CDR1 is DFQATT, CDR2 SNEGSKA, per germline (reference sequence). Germline trimming cut 7 bases from V and 3 bases from J; bases unmatched to any gene: 2. In DNA form, the CDR3 reads TGCAGTGGACTAGCGGGGTTCTACAATGAGCAGTTCTTC. Residues: CSGLAGFYNEQFF.

This clonotype was recorded at least ten times. The rearrangement joins TRBV7-6 to TRBJ2-6; 7 nucleotides match TRBD1. The trim removed 5 bases at V and 0 bases at J, leaving 7 bases unmatched. This CDR3 contains 17 residues. The germline CDR1 and CDR2 sequences are SGHVS and FNYEAQ. CDR3: CASSRDRVLSGANVLTF. For the CDR3, the DNA is TGTGCCAGCAGCAGAGACAGGGTACTCTCTGGGGCCAACGTCCTGACTTTC.

About this clonotype: One end of the junction does not line up with germline, which may come from a read error. The chain employs TRBV5-6 and TRBJ1-1, with 7 bases lining up with TRBD1. Germline V gene sequence: CDR1 SGHDT, CDR2 YYEEEE. CDR3 size: 15 residues. This CDR3 reads CSSSLDRDLNTEAFF. CDR3 DNA: TGTTCCAGCAGCTTAGACAGGGACTTGAACACGGAAGCTTTCTTT.

The V and J genes are TRBV6-1 and TRBJ2-6; unclear D gene. Germline CDR1 MNHNS, CDR2 SASEGT. CDR3 length: 15 residues. V was shortened by 6 bases and J by 0 bases, with 9 bases between the two germline ends. The CDR3 nucleotides are TGTGCCAGCAGCGACCCTTACTCTGGGGCCAACGTCCTGACTTTC. The encoded protein is CASSDPYSGANVLTF.

J is TRBJ1-4 and V is TRBV12-3 or TRBV12-4; D uncertain. This CDR3 is 14 amino acids long. V shed 3 bases and J shed 7 bases, with 12 bases lying between them. The CDR3: CASSLLGWGEKLFF. The CDR3 DNA reads as TGTGCCAGCAGTTTGTTGGGTTGGGGTGAAAAACTGTTTTTT.